These 8 T cell receptor beta chains were sequenced from one sample in a study of blood T cell repertoires in COVID-19. Libraries were prepared by immunoSEQ multiplex PCR; TCRdb keeps only in-frame clonotypes and omits some of them. This table has approximately 150,000 clones, approximately 89% appearing once. The sample comprised peripheral blood. The receptors stem from a man aged 55 to 70 with active or convalescent COVID-19.

This chain links TRBV6-1 with TRBJ2-1, with TRBD2 identical over 13 bases. The CDR3 loop spans 15 amino acids. After removal of 1 base from V and 8 bases from J, the junction contained 2 bases not matched to a gene. Germline assignment: CDR1 MNHNS and CDR2 SASEGT. CDR3 in DNA: TGTGCCAGCAGTGAAGGGACTAGCGGGAGCTATGAGCAGTTCTTC. Protein product: CASSEGTSGSYEQFF.

V gene TRBV19 combines with J gene TRBJ1-3; 7 nucleotides agree with TRBD1. The CDR3 sequence is 15 residues long. Trimming cost V 6 bases and J 0 bases; bases outside gene matches: 5. Germline CDR1 and CDR2: LNHDA and SQIVND (reference sequence). For the CDR3, the DNA is TGTGCCAGTAGCTCCGGGACAGCCTCTGGAAACACCATATATTTT. It is translated as CASSSGTASGNTIYF.

The chain recombines TRBV24-1 with TRBJ2-1; D not certain. V lost 6 bases and J 6 bases, leaving 14 bases between the germline ends. From germline, CDR1 is KGHDR and CDR2 SFDVKD. There are 14 residues in the CDR3. CDR3 in DNA: TGTGCCACCAGTATCGACTCAGTTGGCAATGAGCAGTTCTTC. Its protein product is CATSIDSVGNEQFF.

The chain recombines TRBV30 with TRBJ2-7, with D hard to call. CDR1 is GTSNPN and CDR2 is SVGIG in the germline V gene (reference sequence). V lost 1 base, J lost 0 bases, and 19 bases lay in between. This CDR3 spans 17 amino acids. The chain's CDR3 is CAWSANTNLRASYEQYF. CDR3 nucleotide sequence: TGTGCCTGGAGTGCCAATACTAATCTTAGAGCCTCCTACGAGCAGTACTTC.

This sequence joins TRBV4-2 and TRBJ2-3; 9 bases agree with TRBD2. In germline, CDR1 is LGHNA, CDR2 YNFKEQ. V lost 1 base and J lost 3; bases outside the gene matches: 5. This CDR3 is 16 amino acids long. CDR3 DNA sequence: TGTGCCAGCAGCCAAGGGAATAGCGGGAGTACAGATACGCAGTATTTT. It codes for CASSQGNSGSTDTQYF.

The chain joins TRBV28 to TRBJ2-1; 9 nucleotides line up with TRBD2. The germline V gene encodes CDR1 MDHEN and CDR2 SYDVKM. The junction had 11 bases not matched to a gene; V was cut back by 8 bases and J by 6 bases. The CDR3 totals 15 residues. CDR3 region: CASSTSSGGINEQFF. The CDR3 DNA reads as TGTGCCAGCTCAACGAGTAGCGGGGGTATCAATGAGCAGTTCTTC.

This clone was observed a single time. As DNA, the CDR3 is TGTGCCAGCAGTGATCTAAGCCGGGACAAAAACACCGGGGAGCTGTTTTTT. As protein: CASSDLSRDKNTGELFF. V usage is TRBV25-1 and J usage is TRBJ2-2, with a weak D call TRBD1 (6 bases). With 3 bases removed from V and 2 bases from J, the gap between germline ends came to 16 bases. This CDR3 comprises 17 residues. Germline CDR1 MGHDK, CDR2 SYGVNS.

As regards this clone: Other DNA sequences from this sample encode an identical CDR3 as well. The chain links TRBV29-1 to TRBJ2-3; possible D gene TRBD1, 6 bases. Trimming stripped 3 bases from V and 6 bases from J, with 10 bases between. This CDR3 is 12 amino acids long. Germline V gene data show CDR1 as SQVTM and CDR2 as ANQGSEA. CDR3 bases: TGCAGCGTTGACAGGGGAACGGATACGCAGTATTTT. As protein: CSVDRGTDTQYF.